The 9 T cell receptor beta chains presented below share a single source sample, sequenced in a study of T cell repertoires in cytomegalovirus infection. TCRdb recomputed calls from the reads with MiXCR, one row per CDR3 protein. The sample has 150,000 to 200,000 distinct CDR3 sequences; 17% are singletons. Material: CD8+ T cells from PBMCs. The receptors originated from a human donor in good health (CMV status not recorded). Some clones in this sample may be carry-over from other donors' samples.

This clonotype was seen more than once but under ten times. This chain uses TRBV12-5 with TRBJ2-7; D ambiguous. This CDR3 comprises 12 residues. With 6 bases removed from V and 0 bases from J, the gap between germline ends came to 6 bases. The germline CDR1 and CDR2 sequences are LGHNT and FRNRAP. The CDR3 sequence is CASGPSSYEQYF. CDR3 coding DNA: TGTGCTAGTGGCCCCAGCTCCTACGAGCAGTACTTC. Together with reference TRBV12-5 and TRBJ2-7, the CDR3 gives the full variable domain: DARVTQTPRHKVTEMGQEVTMRCQPILGHNTVFWYRQTMMQGLELLAYFRNRAPLDDSGMPKDRFSAEMPDATLATLKIQPSEPRDSAVYFCASGPSSYEQYFGPGTRLTVT.

This clonotype has only a few counts. The V gene is TRBV4-1, the J gene TRBJ2-1; the match to TRBD2 covers 10 bases. CDR1 is MGHRA, CDR2 YSYEKL, per germline. The CDR3 spans 16 residues. V lost 3 bases, J lost 7 bases, and 9 bases stayed unmatched. For the CDR3, the DNA is TGCGCCAGCAGCCACCCCGGACTAGCGGATTTGAATGAGCAGTTCTTC. It translates to CASSHPGLADLNEQFF.

The rearrangement links TRBV6-6 to TRBJ1-5, with D possibly matching TRBD1 (5 bases). The CDR3 loop spans 15 amino acids. The germline V gene encodes CDR1 MNHNY and CDR2 SVGAGI (reference sequence). V gave up 0 bases and J gave up 7 bases, with 13 bases separating them. CDR3 protein: CASSYSRGAEQPQHF. For the CDR3, the DNA is TGTGCCAGCAGTTACTCGAGGGGTGCGGAGCAGCCCCAGCATTTT.

The rearrangement joins TRBV4-1 to TRBJ1-6; D unclear. CDR1 and CDR2 from the germline V gene are MGHRA and YSYEKL. V dropped 0 bases and J dropped 13 bases, with 7 bases sitting between them. This CDR3 is 12 amino acids long. CDR3 sequence (DNA): TGCGCCAGCAGCCAAGATGATCGTCCCCTCCACTTT. Amino acids: CASSQDDRPLHF.

This clonotype was counted a few times. V is TRBV7-9 and J is TRBJ2-1, with 9 bases lining up with TRBD2. The CDR3 has 16 amino acids. The V and J ends lost 4 bases and 6 bases, in that order; junction bases with no gene match: 10. In germline, CDR1 is SEHNR, CDR2 FQNEAQ (reference sequence). The CDR3 protein is CASSSNSGTSSNEQFF. CDR3 bases: TGTGCCAGCAGCTCAAACTCCGGGACTAGCTCCAATGAGCAGTTCTTC.

The chain combines TRBV2 with TRBJ2-7; 10 bases fit TRBD1. Germline CDR1 is SNHLY and CDR2 is FYNNEI. V dropped 3 bases and J dropped 6; count of bases not matched to a gene: 5. The CDR3 loop spans 14 amino acids. Here the CDR3 DNA reads TGTGCCAGCAGTGAGGGACAGGGGCGGCGCGAGCAGTACTTC. Protein product: CASSEGQGRREQYF.

The V gene is TRBV4-1, the J gene TRBJ2-1, with D tentatively TRBD2 (5 bases). The CDR3 is 17 residues long. Trimming cost V 0 bases and J 7 bases, with 19 bases left between them. Germline CDR1 is MGHRA and CDR2 is YSYEKL. Here the CDR3 reads CASSQDGGSSVWNEQFF. As DNA, the CDR3 is TGCGCCAGCAGCCAAGATGGTGGGAGTTCGGTGTGGAATGAGCAGTTCTTC.

This clonotype was detected a few times. The chain has TRBV7-9 and TRBJ2-5, with TRBD1 matching over 7 bases. Losses at the gene ends were 7 bases for V and 5 bases for J; bases not matched to a gene: 7. CDR3 length: 13 amino acids. From germline, CDR1 is SEHNR and CDR2 FQNEAQ (reference sequence). CDR3 in DNA: TGTGCCAGCACCCCAGGGGGTTATGAGACCCAGTACTTC. Translated, it gives CASTPGGYETQYF.

This clonotype was recorded at least ten times. This chain connects TRBV7-2 to TRBJ1-4; D gene uncertain. Between the trimmed V and J ends, which lost 1 base and 3 bases, there was a span of 12 bases. Germline V gene data show CDR1 as SGHTA and CDR2 as FQGNSA. The CDR3 sequence is 16 residues long. CDR3 residues: CASSLEEAGSNEKLFF. The CDR3 DNA is TGTGCCAGCAGCTTAGAGGAGGCGGGGTCTAATGAAAAACTGTTTTTT. Based on the CDR3 plus reference TRBV7-2 and TRBJ1-4, the full variable domain is GAGVSQSPSNKVTEKGKDVELRCDPISGHTALYWYRQSLGQGLEFLIYFQGNSAPDKSGLPSDRFSAERTGGSVSTLTIQRTQQEDSAVYLCASSLEEAGSNEKLFFGSGTQLSVL.